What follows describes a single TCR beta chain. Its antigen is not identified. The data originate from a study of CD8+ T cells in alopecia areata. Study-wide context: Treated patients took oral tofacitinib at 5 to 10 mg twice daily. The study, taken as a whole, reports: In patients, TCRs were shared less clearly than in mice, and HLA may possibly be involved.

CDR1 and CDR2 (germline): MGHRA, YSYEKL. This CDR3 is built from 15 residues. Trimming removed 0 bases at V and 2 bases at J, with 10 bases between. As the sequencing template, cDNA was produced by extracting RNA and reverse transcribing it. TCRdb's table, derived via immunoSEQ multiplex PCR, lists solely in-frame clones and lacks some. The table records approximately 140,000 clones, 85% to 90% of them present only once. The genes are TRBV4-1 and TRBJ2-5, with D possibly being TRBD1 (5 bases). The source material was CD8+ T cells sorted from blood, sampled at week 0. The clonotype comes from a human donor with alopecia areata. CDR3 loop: CASSQDPGQQETQYF. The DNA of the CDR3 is TGCGCCAGCAGCCAAGATCCCGGACAACAAGAGACCCAGTACTTC.